These 11 T cell receptor beta chains were all obtained from the same sample, sequenced in a study of T cells in Graves' hyperthyroidism and ophthalmopathy (dated by TCRdb to about 2019). Libraries were prepared through multiplex PCR. Sequencing relied on an Illumina HiSeq 2000. The TCR beta CDR3 regions were amplified from RNA transcripts. The TCR CDR3 was subjected to a first round of RT-PCR using the HTBI primer set and the Qiagen OneStep RT-PCR kit. TCRdb ran its own pipeline on the public reads, namely fastp trimming at Q25 and MiXCR clone calling, and kept in-frame beta chains. One record per CDR3 amino acid sequence lists the most common genes and DNA. The sample has approximately 410,000 distinct CDR3 sequences on record, 12% to 15% of them singletons. Of the sample, approximately 5.3% falls within the top ten clones. The source material was blood. All receptors derive from a woman aged 18-35 years with Graves' hyperthyroidism.

This clonotype was counted ten times or more. This chain joins TRBV6-2 or TRBV6-3 and TRBJ1-5; TRBD1 matches at 8 bases. Germline-derived CDR1 and CDR2 are MNHEY and SVGEGT. This CDR3 region has 15 residues. Trimming at V came to 6 bases and at J to 4 bases, leaving 8 bases not matched to a gene. Here the CDR3 reads CASRTPGQVNQPQHF. In nucleotides, the CDR3 is TGTGCCAGCAGGACACCGGGACAGGTGAATCAGCCCCAGCATTTT.

This clonotype occurred many times. The chain combines TRBV25-1 with TRBJ2-5, with TRBD1 matching over 7 bases. Germline lookup yields CDR1 MGHDK and CDR2 SYGVNS. V shed 3 bases, J shed 5 bases, and the junction held 9 bases outside the gene matches. The CDR3 totals 15 residues. CDR3 DNA sequence: TGTGCCAGCAGTGATTTAAAGGGGGCGGAGGAGACCCAGTACTTC. It translates to CASSDLKGAEETQYF. The full variable domain, completed using reference TRBV25-1 and TRBJ2-5, is EADIYQTPRYLVIGTGKKITLECSQTMGHDKMYWYQQDPGMELHLIHYSYGVNSTEKGDLSSESTVSRIRTEHFPLTLESARPSHTSQYLCASSDLKGAEETQYFGPGTRLLVL.

Ten or more counts support this clonotype. J is TRBJ2-7 and V is TRBV20-1; TRBD1 aligns across 9 bases. Germline V gene data show CDR1 as DFQATT and CDR2 as SNEGSKA (reference sequence). This CDR3 has 12 amino acids. With V trimmed by 8 bases and J by 1 base, 3 bases remained unmatched. The CDR3 is CSCDRGSYEQYF. DNA of the CDR3: TGCAGTTGCGACAGGGGGTCCTACGAGCAGTACTTC.

This clonotype came up many times. The rearrangement links TRBV28 to TRBJ1-2; 10 bases are shared with TRBD1. The CDR3 covers 17 residues. The V gene's germline CDR1 is MDHEN and CDR2 SYDVKM. Trimming at V came to 6 bases and at J to 2 bases, leaving 12 bases not matched to a gene. The CDR3 region is CASSPSDRGSLNYGYTF. The CDR3, as DNA: TGTGCCAGCAGCCCGTCGGACAGGGGGTCCCTAAACTATGGCTACACCTTC.

At least ten counts were recorded for this clonotype. The chain links TRBV12-3 or TRBV12-4 to TRBJ2-3, with D hard to call. CDR3 size: 14 residues. V lost 4 bases to trimming and J lost 5 bases, with 13 bases between them. This CDR3 reads CASSSRTQIDTQYF. Written as DNA, the CDR3 is TGTGCCAGCAGTTCTCGGACCCAAATAGATACGCAGTATTTT.

This clonotype came up many times. V usage is TRBV6-2 or TRBV6-3 and J usage is TRBJ2-3; 13 nucleotides agree with TRBD2. Germline lookup yields CDR1 MNHEY and CDR2 SVGEGT. J gave up 10 bases and V 6 bases, and 10 bases lay outside the gene matches. This CDR3 is 15 amino acids long. This CDR3 is CASRQTRTSGSAQYF. The CDR3 region has the DNA TGTGCCAGCAGACAAACTAGGACTAGCGGGAGCGCGCAGTATTTT.

This clonotype has ten or more counts. The J gene is TRBJ2-1, the V gene TRBV10-3; a weak D match, TRBD2 (5 bases). Trimming took 4 bases from V and 7 from J, leaving 5 bases between them. The CDR3 length is 11 residues. The germline gives CDR1 ENHRY, CDR2 SYGVKD. The CDR3 DNA reads TGTGCCATCAGTGCGGGGAATGAGCAGTTCTTC. Translating gives CAISAGNEQFF.

The rearrangement links TRBV7-2 to TRBJ1-5; D gene ambiguous. Germline V gene sequence: CDR1 SGHTA, CDR2 FQGNSA. Trimming stripped 2 bases from V and 4 bases from J, with 9 bases between. The CDR3 length is 14 residues. The CDR3, as DNA: TGTGCCAGCAGCTTAATTAGGCAGAATCAGCCCCAGCATTTT. This gives the protein CASSLIRQNQPQHF.

The rearrangement joins TRBV5-1 to TRBJ1-1; D call uncertain. Germline assignment: CDR1 SGHRS and CDR2 YFSETQ. Trimming cost V 0 bases and J 7 bases, with 10 bases left between them. There are 13 residues in the CDR3. The CDR3 is CASSLGGVGEAFF. The CDR3 DNA reads as TGCGCCAGCAGCTTGGGAGGTGTGGGTGAAGCTTTCTTT.

This clonotype has a count of ten or more. The rearrangement links TRBV2 to TRBJ2-3, with a tentative D call TRBD1 (6 bases). The CDR3 covers 12 residues. V was pared by 6 bases and J by 5 bases, with 9 bases between. In germline, CDR1 is SNHLY, CDR2 FYNNEI. The chain's CDR3 is CASSEQGDTQYF. CDR3 sequence (DNA): TGTGCCAGCAGCGAACAGGGAGATACGCAGTATTTT.

This clonotype was counted a few times. This sequence joins TRBV19 and TRBJ2-7; 12 bases map to TRBD2. The CDR3 contains 16 residues. V lost 6 bases, J lost 2 bases, and 8 bases stayed unmatched. Germline assignment: CDR1 LNHDA and CDR2 SQIVND (reference sequence). CDR3 sequence: CASRPGLAGGTYEQYF. The CDR3 DNA sequence: TGTGCCAGTAGGCCGGGACTAGCGGGCGGAACCTACGAGCAGTACTTC.